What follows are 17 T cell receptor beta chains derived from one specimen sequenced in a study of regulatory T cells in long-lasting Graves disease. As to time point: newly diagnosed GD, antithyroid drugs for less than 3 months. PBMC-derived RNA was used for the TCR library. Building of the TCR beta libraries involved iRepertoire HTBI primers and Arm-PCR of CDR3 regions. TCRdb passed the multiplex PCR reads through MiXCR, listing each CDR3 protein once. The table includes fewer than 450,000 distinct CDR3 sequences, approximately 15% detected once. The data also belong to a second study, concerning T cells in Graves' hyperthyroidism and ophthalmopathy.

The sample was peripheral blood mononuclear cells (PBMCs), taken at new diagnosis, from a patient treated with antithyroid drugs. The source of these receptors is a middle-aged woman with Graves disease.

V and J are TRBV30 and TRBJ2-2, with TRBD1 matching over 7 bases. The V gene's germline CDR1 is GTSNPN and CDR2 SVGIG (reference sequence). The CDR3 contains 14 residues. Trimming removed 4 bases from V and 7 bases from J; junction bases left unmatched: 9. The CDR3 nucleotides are TGTGCCTGGAATCTAGGGGGCGGCGGCGGGGAGCTGTTTTTT. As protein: CAWNLGGGGGELFF.

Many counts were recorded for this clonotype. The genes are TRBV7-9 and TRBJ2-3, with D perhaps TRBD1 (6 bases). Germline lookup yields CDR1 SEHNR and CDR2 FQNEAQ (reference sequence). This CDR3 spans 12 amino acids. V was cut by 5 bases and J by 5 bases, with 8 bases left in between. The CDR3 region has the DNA TGTGCCAGCAGCAAACAGGGAGATACGCAGTATTTT. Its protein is CASSKQGDTQYF.

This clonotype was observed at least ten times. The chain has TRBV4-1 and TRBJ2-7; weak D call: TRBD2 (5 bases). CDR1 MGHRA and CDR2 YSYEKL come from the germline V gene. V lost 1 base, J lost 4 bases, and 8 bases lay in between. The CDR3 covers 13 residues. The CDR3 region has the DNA TGCGCCAGCAGCCAAGGCGGAGGATACGAGCAGTACTTC. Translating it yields CASSQGGGYEQYF.

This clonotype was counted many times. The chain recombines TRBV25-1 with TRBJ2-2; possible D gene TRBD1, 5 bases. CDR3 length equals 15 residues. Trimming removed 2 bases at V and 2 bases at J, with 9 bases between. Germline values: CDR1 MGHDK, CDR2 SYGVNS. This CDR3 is CASSEAGFNTGELFF. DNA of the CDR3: TGTGCCAGCAGTGAAGCAGGGTTTAACACCGGGGAGCTGTTTTTT. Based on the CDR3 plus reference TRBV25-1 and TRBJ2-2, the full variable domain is EADIYQTPRYLVIGTGKKITLECSQTMGHDKMYWYQQDPGMELHLIHYSYGVNSTEKGDLSSESTVSRIRTEHFPLTLESARPSHTSQYLCASSEAGFNTGELFFGEGSRLTVL.

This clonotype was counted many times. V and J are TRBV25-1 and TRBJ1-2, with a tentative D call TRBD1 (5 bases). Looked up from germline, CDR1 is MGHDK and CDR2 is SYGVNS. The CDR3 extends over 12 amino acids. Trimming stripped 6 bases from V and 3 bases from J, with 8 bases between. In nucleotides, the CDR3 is TGTGCCAGCAGACAAGGGGACTATGGCTACACCTTC. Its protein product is CASRQGDYGYTF.

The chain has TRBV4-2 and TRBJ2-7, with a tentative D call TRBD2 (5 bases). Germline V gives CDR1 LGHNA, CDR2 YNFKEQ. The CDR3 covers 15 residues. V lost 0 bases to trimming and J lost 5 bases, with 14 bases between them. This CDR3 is CASSQEGGSYNEQYF. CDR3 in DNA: TGTGCCAGCAGCCAAGAGGGCGGGTCATACAACGAGCAGTACTTC.

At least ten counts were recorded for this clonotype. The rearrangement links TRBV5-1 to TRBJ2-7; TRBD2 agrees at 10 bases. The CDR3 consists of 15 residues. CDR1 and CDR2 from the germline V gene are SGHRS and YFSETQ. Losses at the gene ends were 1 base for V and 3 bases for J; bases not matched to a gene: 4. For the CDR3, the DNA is TGCGCCAGCAGCTTGACGAGCGGGAGGGACTACGAGCAGTACTTC. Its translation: CASSLTSGRDYEQYF.

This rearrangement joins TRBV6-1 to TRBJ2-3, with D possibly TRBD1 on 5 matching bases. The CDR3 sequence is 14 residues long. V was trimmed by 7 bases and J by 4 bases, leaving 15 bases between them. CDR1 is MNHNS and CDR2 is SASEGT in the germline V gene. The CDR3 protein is CASTLLTRADTQYF. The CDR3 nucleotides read TGTGCCAGCACCCTCCTGACCAGGGCAGATACGCAGTATTTT.

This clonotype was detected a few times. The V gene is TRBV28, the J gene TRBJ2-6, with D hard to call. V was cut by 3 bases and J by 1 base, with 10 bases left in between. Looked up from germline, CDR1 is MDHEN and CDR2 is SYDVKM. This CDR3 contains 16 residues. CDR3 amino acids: CASSFVLLSGANVLTF. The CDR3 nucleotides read TGTGCCAGCAGTTTCGTCCTGTTGTCTGGGGCCAACGTCCTGACTTTC.

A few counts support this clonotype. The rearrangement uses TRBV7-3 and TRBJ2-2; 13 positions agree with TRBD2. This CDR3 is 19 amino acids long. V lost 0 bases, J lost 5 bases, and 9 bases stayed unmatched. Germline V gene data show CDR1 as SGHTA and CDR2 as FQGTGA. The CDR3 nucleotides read TGTGCCAGCAGCTTAACGGGGTGGACTAGCGGGAGACCAACCGGGGAGCTGTTTTTT. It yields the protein CASSLTGWTSGRPTGELFF.

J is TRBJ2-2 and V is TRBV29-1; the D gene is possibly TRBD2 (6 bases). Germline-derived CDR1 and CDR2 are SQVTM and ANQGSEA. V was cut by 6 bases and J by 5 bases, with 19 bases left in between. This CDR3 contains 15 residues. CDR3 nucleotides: TGCAGCGTCCGAAGAGGAGGGACGGGGACCGGGGAGCTGTTTTTT. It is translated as CSVRRGGTGTGELFF.

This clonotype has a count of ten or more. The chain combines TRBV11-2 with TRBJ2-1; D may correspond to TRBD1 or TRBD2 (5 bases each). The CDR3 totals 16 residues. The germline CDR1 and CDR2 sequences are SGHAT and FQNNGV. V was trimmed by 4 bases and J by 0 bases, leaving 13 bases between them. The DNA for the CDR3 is TGTGCCAGCAGCTCGTGGGGGAATAGCTCCTACAATGAGCAGTTCTTC. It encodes CASSSWGNSSYNEQFF.

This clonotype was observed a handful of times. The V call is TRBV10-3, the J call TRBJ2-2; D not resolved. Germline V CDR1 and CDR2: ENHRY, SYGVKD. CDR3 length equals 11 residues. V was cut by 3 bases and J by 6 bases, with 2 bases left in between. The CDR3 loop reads CAISDPGELFF. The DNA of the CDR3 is TGTGCCATCAGTGATCCCGGGGAGCTGTTTTTT.

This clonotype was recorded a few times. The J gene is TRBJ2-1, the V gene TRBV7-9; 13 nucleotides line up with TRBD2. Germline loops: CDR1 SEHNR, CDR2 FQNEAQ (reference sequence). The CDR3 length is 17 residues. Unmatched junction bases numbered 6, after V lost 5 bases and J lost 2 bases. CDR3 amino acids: CASSATSGRTTYNEQFF. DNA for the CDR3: TGTGCCAGCAGCGCGACTAGCGGGAGGACCACCTACAATGAGCAGTTCTTC.

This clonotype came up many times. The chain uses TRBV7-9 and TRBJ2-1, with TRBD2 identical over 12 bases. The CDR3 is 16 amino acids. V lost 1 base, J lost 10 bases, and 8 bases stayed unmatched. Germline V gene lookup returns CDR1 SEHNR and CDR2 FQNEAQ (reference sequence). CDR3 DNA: TGTGCCAGCAGCTTAGGACTAGCGGGAGCTTCTGGGGAGCAGTTCTTC. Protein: CASSLGLAGASGEQFF.

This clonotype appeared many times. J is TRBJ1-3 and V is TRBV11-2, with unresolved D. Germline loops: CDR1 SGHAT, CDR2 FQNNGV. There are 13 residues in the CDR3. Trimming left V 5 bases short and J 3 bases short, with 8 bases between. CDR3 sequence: CASSLTVGNTIYF. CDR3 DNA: TGTGCCAGCAGCCTTACTGTTGGAAACACCATATATTTT.

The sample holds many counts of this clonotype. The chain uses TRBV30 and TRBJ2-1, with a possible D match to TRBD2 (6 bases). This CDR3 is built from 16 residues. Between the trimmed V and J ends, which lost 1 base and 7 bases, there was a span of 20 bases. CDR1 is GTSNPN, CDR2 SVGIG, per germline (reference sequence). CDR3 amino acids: CAWSGGGRTLRNEQFF. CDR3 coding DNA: TGTGCCTGGAGTGGTGGAGGGCGAACACTGAGGAATGAGCAGTTCTTC. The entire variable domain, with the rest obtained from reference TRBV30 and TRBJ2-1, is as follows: SQTIHQWPATLVQPVGSPLSLECTVEGTSNPNLYWYRQAAGRGLQLLFYSVGIGQISSEVPQNLSASRPQDRQFILSSKKLLLSDSGFYLCAWSGGGRTLRNEQFFGPGTRLTVL.